This T cell receptor (beta chain) derives from a study of T cell changes during pregnancy in multiple sclerosis. Germline trimming cut 2 bases from V and 10 bases from J; bases unmatched to any gene: 12. The CDR3 covers 17 residues. CDR1 and CDR2 from the germline V gene are MDHEN and SYDVKM. This clone occurred once. This table comes from immunoSEQ multiplex PCR, and its TCRdb copy is limited to in-frame clones, with some not included. The repertoire holds roughly 64,000 clones, with approximately 92% as singletons. Sequencing used peripheral blood, obtained in the second trimester of pregnancy. V usage is TRBV28 and J usage is TRBJ2-1, with 12 nucleotides matching TRBD2. The sequence came from a female donor with multiple sclerosis, enrolled in a pregnancy study. CDR3 DNA: TGTGCCAGCAGTTTAAACCCGGGACTAGCGGGCCCCCCCGAGCAGTTCTTC. Residues: CASSLNPGLAGPPEQFF.